The 17 T cell receptor beta chains in this list originate from one sample, sequenced in a study of blood T cell repertoires in COVID-19. The protocol was immunoSEQ multiplex PCR, while the TCRdb copy is restricted to in-frame clones and leaves out a portion. The repertoire holds 200,000 or so clones, with around 83% as singletons. The sample taken for sequencing was peripheral blood. These receptor sequences come from a man aged 35 to 55 who had recovered from COVID-19.

This rearrangement joins TRBV11-3 to TRBJ1-2; 7 bases map to TRBD1. The germline V gene has CDR1 SGHNT and CDR2 YENEEA. The junction had 7 bases not matched to a gene; V was cut back by 6 bases and J by 6 bases. This CDR3 region has 13 residues. Written as DNA, the CDR3 is TGTGCCAGCAGTCCTACAGGGGCCCATGGCTACACCTTC. Translated, it gives CASSPTGAHGYTF.

V is TRBV27 and J is TRBJ1-1; no clear D. Trimming left V 5 bases short and J 5 bases short, with 18 bases between. CDR3 size: 15 residues. Germline-derived CDR1 and CDR2 are MNHEY and SMNVEV (reference sequence). The CDR3 bases are TGTGCCAGCAGTCCACGGCCGGCTGGGAGTACTGAAGCTTTCTTT. Protein product: CASSPRPAGSTEAFF.

The chain links TRBV7-2 to TRBJ1-2; D perhaps matches TRBD1 (6 bases). Germline V gives CDR1 SGHTA, CDR2 FQGNSA. Deletions cut 2 bases from V and 4 bases from J, with 14 bases between. The CDR3 consists of 15 residues. The chain's CDR3 is CASSLSPGASYGYTF. In nucleotides, the CDR3 is TGTGCCAGCAGCTTATCCCCAGGGGCCTCCTATGGCTACACCTTC.

V is TRBV4-1 and J is TRBJ2-7, with 9 bases lining up with TRBD1. Germline V lookup: CDR1 MGHRA, CDR2 YSYEKL. Trimming cost V 6 bases and J 2 bases; bases outside gene matches: 8. There are 15 residues in the CDR3. The DNA for the CDR3 is TGCGCCAGCAGTCAACCGGGACAGGGAACCTACGAGCAGTACTTC. Encoded protein: CASSQPGQGTYEQYF.

The chain combines TRBV7-9 with TRBJ2-7; 10 bases fit TRBD1. Losses at the gene ends were 1 base for V and 4 bases for J; bases not matched to a gene: 7. The CDR3 is made up of 16 amino acids. Germline loops: CDR1 SEHNR, CDR2 FQNEAQ (reference sequence). CDR3 sequence (DNA): TGTGCCAGCAGCTTAGTACGGGACAGGGGAATTTACGAGCAGTACTTC. The encoded protein is CASSLVRDRGIYEQYF. Complete variable domain (other parts from reference TRBV7-9 and TRBJ2-7): DTGVSQNPRHKITKRGQNVTFRCDPISEHNRLYWYRQTLGQGPEFLTYFQNEAQLEKSRLLSDRFSAERPKGSFSTLEIQRTEQGDSAMYLCASSLVRDRGIYEQYFGPGTRLTVT.

The chain has TRBV5-5 and TRBJ1-6; D is possibly TRBD1 (5 bases). Germline V gene lookup returns CDR1 SGHKS and CDR2 YYEKEE (reference sequence). With 0 bases removed from V and 7 bases from J, the gap between germline ends came to 14 bases. The CDR3 consists of 16 residues. As DNA, the CDR3 is TGTGCCAGCAGCTTGGGGGGTACAGGCACGAATTCACCCCTCCACTTT. Its translation is CASSLGGTGTNSPLHF.

The chain employs TRBV10-3 and TRBJ2-5, with D tentatively TRBD2 (5 bases). Trimming shortened V by 7 bases and J by 3 bases, and 6 bases separated the two germline ends. Germline CDR1 and CDR2: ENHRY and SYGVKD. This CDR3 has 11 residues. The CDR3 DNA is TGTGCCATCAAGGGAGAAGAGACCCAGTACTTC. This translates into CAIKGEETQYF.

The CDR3 loop is CSVNTQGGGVYEQYF. DNA of the CDR3: TGCAGCGTCAACACACAGGGTGGTGGGGTCTACGAGCAGTACTTC. The chain has TRBV29-1 and TRBJ2-7; D perhaps matches TRBD1 (6 bases). Germline V gene sequence: CDR1 SQVTM, CDR2 ANQGSEA. With 6 bases removed from V and 3 bases from J, the gap between germline ends came to 21 bases. The CDR3 is made up of 15 amino acids.

The DNA of the CDR3 is TGTGCCAGCAGCACTTCCCAGGGGCGTGAAAAACTGTTTTTT. Protein: CASSTSQGREKLFF. The V and J genes are TRBV6-2 or TRBV6-3 and TRBJ1-4; tentatively, D is TRBD1 (6 bases). V was trimmed by 6 bases and J by 7 bases, leaving 15 bases between them. Germline V CDR1 and CDR2: MNHEY, SVGEGT. The CDR3 has 14 amino acids.

The V gene is TRBV19, the J gene TRBJ2-7; the D gene is possibly TRBD2 (6 bases). CDR3 length: 13 residues. Between the trimmed V and J ends, which lost 3 bases and 6 bases, there was a span of 12 bases. Per germline, CDR1 LNHDA and CDR2 SQIVND (reference sequence). The CDR3 region is CASSMSAGGEQYF. For the CDR3, the DNA is TGTGCCAGTAGTATGTCCGCCGGGGGCGAGCAGTACTTC.

This chain connects TRBV20-1 to TRBJ2-5; 7 positions match TRBD1. Unmatched junction bases numbered 4, after V lost 3 bases and J lost 0 bases. The CDR3 length is 14 residues. Germline CDR1 reads DFQATT; CDR2 reads SNEGSKA (reference sequence). The CDR3 DNA reads as TGCAGTGCTAGTGAGACAGGGTACCAAGAGACCCAGTACTTC. This gives the protein CSASETGYQETQYF.

CDR3 nucleotides: TGTGCTAGTGGTCTCCTAGCGGGAGAAGGGACCGGGGAGCTGTTTTTT. The encoded protein is CASGLLAGEGTGELFF. The chain has TRBV12-5 and TRBJ2-2; 10 bases agree with TRBD2. Germline V gives CDR1 LGHNT, CDR2 FRNRAP. The CDR3 has 16 amino acids. J lost 5 bases, V lost 5 bases, and 8 bases had no gene match.

The V gene is TRBV5-4, the J gene TRBJ2-7, with D perhaps matching TRBD1 (5 bases). In germline, CDR1 is SGHNT, CDR2 YYREEE (reference sequence). This CDR3 region has 17 residues. Trimming cost V 4 bases and J 3 bases, with 23 bases left between them. The CDR3 here is CASSSKLTGRAYYEQYF. The CDR3 DNA sequence: TGTGCCAGCAGCAGCAAATTGACGGGCAGGGCCTACTACGAGCAGTACTTC.

A note on this clone: At the DNA level, this CDR3 is encoded by other sequences in the same sample as well. The chain employs TRBV3-1 (or the pseudogene TRBV3-2) and TRBJ2-7; 10 nucleotides align to TRBD1. V trimming: 3 bases; J trimming: 4 bases; junction bases outside the gene matches: 0. The CDR3 loop spans 13 amino acids. In germline, CDR1 is LGHDT, CDR2 YNNKEL (reference sequence). The DNA of the CDR3 is TGTGCCAGCAGCCAGGGACAGGGGTACGAGCAGTACTTC. Protein product: CASSQGQGYEQYF.

The V gene is TRBV27, the J gene TRBJ2-7; TRBD1 agrees at 11 bases. J gave up 5 bases and V 3 bases, and 3 bases lay outside the gene matches. This CDR3 contains 14 residues. CDR1 is MNHEY, CDR2 SMNVEV, per germline (reference sequence). The CDR3 reads CASSFGTGGNEQYF. The CDR3 region has the DNA TGTGCCAGCAGTTTCGGGACAGGGGGGAACGAGCAGTACTTC.

The chain couples TRBV6-5 to TRBJ2-1; tentatively, D is TRBD2 (6 bases). V lost 2 bases and J lost 7, with 9 bases in between. Germline CDR1 and CDR2: MNHEY and SVGAGI. The CDR3 length is 13 residues. As DNA, the CDR3 is TGTGCCAGCAGTTACGGAGGGGCGAATGAGCAGTTCTTC. Amino acids: CASSYGGANEQFF.

V gene TRBV18 combines with J gene TRBJ1-2; 7 nucleotides match TRBD1. This CDR3 is 14 amino acids long. Germline CDR1 is KGHSH and CDR2 is LQKENI. Trimming cost V 5 bases and J 1 base; bases outside gene matches: 4. Here the CDR3 reads CASSENRGNYGYTF. DNA for the CDR3: TGTGCCAGCTCAGAAAACAGGGGTAACTATGGCTACACCTTC.